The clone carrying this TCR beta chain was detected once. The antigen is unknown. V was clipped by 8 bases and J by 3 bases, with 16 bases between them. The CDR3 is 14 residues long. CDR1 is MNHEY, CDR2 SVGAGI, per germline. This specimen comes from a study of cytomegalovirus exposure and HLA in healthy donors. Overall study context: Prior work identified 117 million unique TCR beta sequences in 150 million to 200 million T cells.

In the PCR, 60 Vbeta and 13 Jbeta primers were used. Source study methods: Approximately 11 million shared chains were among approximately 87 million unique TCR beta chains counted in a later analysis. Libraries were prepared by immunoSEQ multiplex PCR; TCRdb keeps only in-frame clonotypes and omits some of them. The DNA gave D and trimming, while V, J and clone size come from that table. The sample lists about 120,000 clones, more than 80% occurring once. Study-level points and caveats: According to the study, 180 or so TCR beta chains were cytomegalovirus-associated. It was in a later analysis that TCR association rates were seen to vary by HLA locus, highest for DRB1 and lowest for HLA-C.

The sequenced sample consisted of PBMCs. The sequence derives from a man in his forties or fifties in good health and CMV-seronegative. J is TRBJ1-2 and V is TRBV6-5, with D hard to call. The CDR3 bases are TGTGCCAGCGGGGAGGGAGGAACCCACTATGGCTACACCTTC. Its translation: CASGEGGTHYGYTF.